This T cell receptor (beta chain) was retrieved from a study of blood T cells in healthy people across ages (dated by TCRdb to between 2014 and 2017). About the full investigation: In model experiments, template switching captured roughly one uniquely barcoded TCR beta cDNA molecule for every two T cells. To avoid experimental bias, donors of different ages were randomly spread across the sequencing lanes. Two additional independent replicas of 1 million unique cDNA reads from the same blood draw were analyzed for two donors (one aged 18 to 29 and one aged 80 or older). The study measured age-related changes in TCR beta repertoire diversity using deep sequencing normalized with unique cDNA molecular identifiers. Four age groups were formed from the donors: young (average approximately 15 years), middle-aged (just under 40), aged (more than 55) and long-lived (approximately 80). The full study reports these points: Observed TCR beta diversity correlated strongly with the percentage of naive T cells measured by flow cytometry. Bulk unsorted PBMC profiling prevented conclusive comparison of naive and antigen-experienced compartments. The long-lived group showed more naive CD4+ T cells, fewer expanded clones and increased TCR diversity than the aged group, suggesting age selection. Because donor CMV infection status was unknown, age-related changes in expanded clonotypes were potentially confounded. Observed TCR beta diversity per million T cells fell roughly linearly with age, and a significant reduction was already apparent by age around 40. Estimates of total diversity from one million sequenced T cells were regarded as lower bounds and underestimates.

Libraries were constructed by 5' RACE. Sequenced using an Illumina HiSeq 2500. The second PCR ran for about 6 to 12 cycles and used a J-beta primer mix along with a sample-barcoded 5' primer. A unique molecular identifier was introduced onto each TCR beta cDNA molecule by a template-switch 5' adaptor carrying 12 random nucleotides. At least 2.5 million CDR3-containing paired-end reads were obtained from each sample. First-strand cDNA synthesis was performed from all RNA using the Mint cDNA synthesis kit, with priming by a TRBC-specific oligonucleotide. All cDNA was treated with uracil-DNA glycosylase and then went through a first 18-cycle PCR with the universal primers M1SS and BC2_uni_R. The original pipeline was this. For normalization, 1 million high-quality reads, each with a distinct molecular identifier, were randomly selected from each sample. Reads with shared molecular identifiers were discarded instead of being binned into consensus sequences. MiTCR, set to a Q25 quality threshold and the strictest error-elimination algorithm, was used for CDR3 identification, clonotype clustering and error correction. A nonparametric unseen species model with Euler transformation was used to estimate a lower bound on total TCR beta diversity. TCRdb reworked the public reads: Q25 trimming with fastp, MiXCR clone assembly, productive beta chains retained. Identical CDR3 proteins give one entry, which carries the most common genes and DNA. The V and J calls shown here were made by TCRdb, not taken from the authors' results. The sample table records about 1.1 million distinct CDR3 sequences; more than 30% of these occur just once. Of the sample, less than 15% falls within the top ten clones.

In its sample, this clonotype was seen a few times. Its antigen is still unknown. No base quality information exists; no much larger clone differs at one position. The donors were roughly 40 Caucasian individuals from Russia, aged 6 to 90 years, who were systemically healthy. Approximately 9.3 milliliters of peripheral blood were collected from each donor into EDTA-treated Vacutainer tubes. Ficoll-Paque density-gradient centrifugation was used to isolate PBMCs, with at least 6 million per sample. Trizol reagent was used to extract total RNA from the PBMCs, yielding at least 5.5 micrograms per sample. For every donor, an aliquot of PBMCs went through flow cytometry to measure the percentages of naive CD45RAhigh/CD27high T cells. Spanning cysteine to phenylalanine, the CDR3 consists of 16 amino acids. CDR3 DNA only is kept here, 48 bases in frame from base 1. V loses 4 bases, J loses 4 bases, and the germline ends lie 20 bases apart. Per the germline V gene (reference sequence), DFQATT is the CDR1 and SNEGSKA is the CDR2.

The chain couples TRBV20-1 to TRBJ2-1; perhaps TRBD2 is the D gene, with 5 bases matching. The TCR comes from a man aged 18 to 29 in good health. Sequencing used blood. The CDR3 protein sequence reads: CSATPGETTDYNEQFF. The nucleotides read TGCAGTGCTACCCCCGGGGAGACTACCGATTACAATGAGCAGTTCTTC.